The rows below give T cell receptor beta chains drawn from one sample of a study of Graves' ophthalmopathy and Graves' hyperthyroidism. TCRdb itself ran the multiplex PCR reads through MiXCR, one entry per CDR3 protein. Of around 1.1 million distinct CDR3 sequences listed, around a third were seen once; the top ten hold around 10%. The sample comprised peripheral blood or thyroid tissue (not recorded which). These receptors came from an adult man with Graves' hyperthyroidism. CDR3s include the opening cysteine and the closing phenylalanine or tryptophan. The D gene is left open where the match is weak. For some rows the clone size is stated as once, few or many, or as a class when expanded; others skip it.

TRBD1	many	TRBV20-1	TRBJ2-5	CSARGQGTQETQYF	TGCAGTGCTAGAGGACAGGGGACACAAGAGACCCAGTACTTC
TRBD1	many	TRBV5-8	TRBJ1-6	CASSERQGGDSPLHF	TGTGCCAGCAGCGAGCGACAGGGTGGGGATTCACCCCTCCACTTT
NA	NA	TRBV6-1	TRBJ2-7	CASSYSTDSYYEQYF	TGTGCCAGCAGTTACTCTACCGACAGCTACTACGAGCAGTACTTC
NA	few	TRBV5-1	TRBJ2-7	CASSLALRLHTAYEQYF	TGCGCCAGCAGCTTGGCCCTCCGATTACACACGGCGTACGAGCAGTACTTC
TRBD1	many	TRBV2	TRBJ1-2	CASSPVLAGGFGYTF	TGTGCCAGCAGCCCGGTTTTGGCAGGGGGCTTTGGCTACACCTTC
TRBD2	many	TRBV7-2	TRBJ2-5	CASSPLAGTQETQYF	TGTGCCAGCAGCCCACTAGCGGGAACCCAAGAGACCCAGTACTTC
NA	many	TRBV20-1	TRBJ2-7	CSARETYEQYF	TGCAGCGCCCGGGAAACCTACGAGCAGTACTTC
TRBD1	few	TRBV5-1	TRBJ1-1	CASSFGQGWGDTEAFF	TGCGCCAGCAGTTTCGGACAGGGATGGGGGGACACTGAAGCTTTCTTT
NA	few	TRBV12-3/TRBV12-4	TRBJ2-2	CASSTWSTGELFF	TGTGCCAGCAGTACCTGGTCAACCGGGGAGCTGTTTTTT
NA	many	TRBV12-3/TRBV12-4	TRBJ1-2	CASTTGFYGYTF	TGTGCCAGCACCACAGGGTTCTATGGCTACACCTTC
TRBD1	many	TRBV7-9	TRBJ2-5	CASSPPDPGQGEMETQYF	TGTGCCAGCAGCCCCCCTGATCCGGGACAGGGGGAAATGGAGACCCAGTACTTC
NA	NA	TRBV12-3/TRBV12-4	TRBJ2-5	CASTKRGGRQETQYF	TGTGCCAGCACCAAAAGGGGAGGCCGACAAGAGACCCAGTACTTC
NA	few	TRBV29-1	TRBJ2-7	CSVSGQGTEQYF	TGCAGCGTTTCGGGGCAGGGCACCGAGCAGTACTTC
NA	many	TRBV10-3	TRBJ1-2	CAISDEKGGYGYTF	TGTGCCATCAGTGACGAGAAAGGGGGCTATGGCTACACCTTC
NA	many	TRBV15	TRBJ1-2	CATSRDPPRQEGPYGYTF	TGTGCCACCAGCAGAGATCCTCCTCGACAGGAAGGTCCCTATGGCTACACCTTC
TRBD1	few	TRBV7-8	TRBJ2-2	CASSHTGANTGELFF	TGTGCCAGCAGCCACACAGGGGCGAACACCGGGGAGCTGTTTTTT
TRBD2	many	TRBV29-1	TRBJ2-7	CSVVTSGYEQYF	TGCAGCGTTGTGACTAGCGGCTACGAGCAGTACTTC
NA	many	TRBV7-6	TRBJ1-1	CASSLGTALNTEAFF	TGTGCCAGCAGCTTAGGAACAGCATTGAACACTGAAGCTTTCTTT
NA	many	TRBV10-3	TRBJ1-4	CAISGDSADEKLFF	TGTGCCATCAGCGGTGACAGCGCCGATGAAAAACTGTTTTTT
NA	many	TRBV29-1	TRBJ1-1	CSVEDRRDTKNTEAFF	TGCAGCGTTGAAGATCGACGGGACACGAAGAACACTGAAGCTTTCTTT
TRBD1	many	TRBV12-3/TRBV12-4	TRBJ2-2	CASSPTGFGTGELFF	TGTGCCAGCAGCCCGACAGGGTTTGGGACCGGGGAGCTGTTTTTT
NA	NA	TRBV5-1	TRBJ2-7	CASSSGWGDEQYF	TGCGCCAGCAGCTCTGGTTGGGGGGACGAGCAGTACTTC
NA	NA	TRBV7-8	TRBJ2-2	CASSSLGTQNRANTGELFF	TGTGCCAGCAGTTCGCTCGGGACACAAAATCGCGCGAACACCGGGGAGCTGTTTTTT
NA	NA	TRBV7-9	TRBJ2-2	CASSAQRAGELFF	TGTGCCAGCAGCGCCCAGCGGGCCGGGGAGCTGTTTTTT
NA	NA	TRBV5-1	TRBJ1-1	CASSTSSRNTEAFF	TGCGCCAGCAGCACCAGTAGCAGGAACACTGAAGCTTTCTTT
NA	few	TRBV20-1	TRBJ1-2	CSARWKTVGYTF	TGCAGTGCTAGATGGAAGACAGTAGGCTACACCTTC
NA	NA	TRBV6-2/TRBV6-3	TRBJ1-1	CASRLNRVGTEAFF	TGTGCCAGCAGGCTGAACAGGGTTGGCACTGAAGCTTTCTTT
NA	NA	TRBV29-1	TRBJ1-5	CSVEFSGRGPQHF	TGCAGCGTTGAATTTAGCGGGCGAGGGCCCCAGCATTTT
NA	many	TRBV6-2/TRBV6-3	TRBJ2-5	CASSHRRETQYF	TGTGCCAGCAGCCATAGACGGGAGACCCAGTACTTC
TRBD1	NA	TRBV2	TRBJ2-7	CASGPGQTLRRDF	TGTGCCAGCGGACCGGGACAGACACTACGTCGGGACTTC
NA	NA	TRBV12-3/TRBV12-4	TRBJ2-5	CASSAPGRETQYF	TGTGCCAGCAGTGCACCAGGGAGGGAGACCCAGTACTTC
NA	NA	TRBV6-1	TRBJ2-7	CASSNQNPVDSGEQYF	TGTGCCAGCAGCAACCAGAACCCAGTCGATTCAGGCGAGCAGTACTTC
NA	few	TRBV10-3	TRBJ2-5	CAISESPKESGETQYF	TGTGCCATCAGTGAGTCACCTAAGGAGTCGGGAGAGACCCAGTACTTC
TRBD2	many	TRBV29-1	TRBJ2-5	CSVGTSGTRGGTQYF	TGCAGCGTTGGAACTAGCGGGACCCGAGGAGGGACCCAGTACTTC
NA	few	TRBV7-9	TRBJ2-7	CASSFTGGSAKSSYEQYF	TGTGCCAGCAGCTTCACCGGAGGTAGCGCAAAAAGCTCCTACGAGCAGTACTTC
NA	many	TRBV25-1	TRBJ2-5	CASSDRPVQETQYF	TGTGCCAGCAGTGACCGACCGGTCCAAGAGACCCAGTACTTC
TRBD2	NA	TRBV6-2/TRBV6-3	TRBJ2-7	CASSSSGVRYEQYF	TGTGCCAGCAGCTCTAGCGGGGTTCGGTACGAGCAGTACTTC
NA	NA	TRBV2	TRBJ1-5	CASSGGTTTYQPQHF	TGTGCCAGCAGCGGGGGGACAACAACTTATCAGCCCCAGCATTTT
TRBD1	many	TRBV10-1	TRBJ2-7	CASSATQGARDEQYF	TGCGCCAGCAGTGCAACTCAGGGGGCTAGGGACGAGCAGTACTTC
NA	many	TRBV29-1	TRBJ2-2	CSVEDPHNPSTGELFF	TGCAGCGTTGAAGATCCACATAACCCCAGCACCGGGGAGCTGTTTTTT
NA	many	TRBV14	TRBJ2-7	CASSQVQGHLAEQYF	TGTGCCAGCAGCCAAGTACAGGGACATCTTGCCGAGCAGTACTTC
NA	few	TRBV7-2	TRBJ1-1	CASSLESPNTEAFF	TGTGCCAGCAGCTTAGAAAGCCCGAACACTGAAGCTTTCTTT
NA	many	TRBV7-2	TRBJ1-3	CASSRRGSGNTIYF	TGTGCCAGCAGCCGCAGGGGATCTGGAAACACCATATATTTT
NA	NA	TRBV2	TRBJ2-5	CASSGDSWAQPQYF	TGTGCCAGCAGTGGAGACAGTTGGGCTCAGCCCCAGTACTTC
TRBD1	few	TRBV29-1	TRBJ2-7	CSIEGTGGSRLAGNEQYF	TGCAGCATTGAGGGGACAGGGGGCTCGAGACTAGCGGGCAACGAGCAGTACTTC
NA	NA	TRBV10-3	TRBJ1-1	CATKRQANTEAFF	TGTGCCACCAAAAGACAGGCAAACACTGAAGCTTTCTTT
NA	many	TRBV7-2	TRBJ2-5	CASSLALVTQYF	TGTGCCAGCAGCTTAGCTCTCGTGACCCAGTACTTC
TRBD1	once	TRBV7-9	TRBJ2-5	CASSFQQGGGKGTQYF	TGTGCCAGCAGCTTTCAACAGGGGGGAGGAAAGGGGACCCAGTACTTC
TRBD1	NA	TRBV29-1	TRBJ2-7	CSARTGEYEQYF	TGCAGCGCCCGGACAGGGGAATACGAGCAGTACTTC
TRBD1	many	TRBV6-1	TRBJ1-6	CASREQGAGSSPLHF	TGTGCCAGCAGGGAACAGGGGGCAGGTAGTTCACCCCTCCACTTT
TRBD2	few	TRBV7-8	TRBJ2-5	CASSLWRSGHELQETQYF	TGTGCCAGCAGCTTATGGCGTAGCGGGCATGAATTACAAGAGACCCAGTACTTC
TRBD1	many	TRBV2	TRBJ1-1	CASSAIQGARNTEAFF	TGTGCCAGCAGTGCAATACAGGGGGCGCGGAACACTGAAGCTTTCTTT
NA	few	TRBV28	TRBJ2-2	CASSSVVSGELFF	TGTGCCAGCAGTTCAGTCGTTTCCGGGGAGCTGTTTTTT
NA	NA	TRBV19	TRBJ1-5	CASSMRGVDNQPQHF	TGTGCCAGTAGTATGAGAGGGGTGGACAATCAGCCCCAGCATTTT
NA	many	TRBV12-3/TRBV12-4	TRBJ1-2	CASSFGGGTYGYTF	TGTGCCAGCAGTTTCGGGGGAGGGACCTATGGCTACACCTTC
NA	NA	TRBV5-1	TRBJ2-5	CASSLKEEWETQYF	TGCGCCAGCAGCTTGAAGGAGGAGTGGGAGACCCAGTACTTC
NA	few	TRBV9	TRBJ2-7	CASSQNPGQQYEQYF	TGTGCCAGCAGTCAAAATCCGGGACAACAATACGAGCAGTACTTC
NA	few	TRBV7-2	TRBJ1-2	CASSPPRAGDYGYTF	TGTGCCAGCAGCCCTCCCAGGGCGGGGGACTATGGCTACACCTTC